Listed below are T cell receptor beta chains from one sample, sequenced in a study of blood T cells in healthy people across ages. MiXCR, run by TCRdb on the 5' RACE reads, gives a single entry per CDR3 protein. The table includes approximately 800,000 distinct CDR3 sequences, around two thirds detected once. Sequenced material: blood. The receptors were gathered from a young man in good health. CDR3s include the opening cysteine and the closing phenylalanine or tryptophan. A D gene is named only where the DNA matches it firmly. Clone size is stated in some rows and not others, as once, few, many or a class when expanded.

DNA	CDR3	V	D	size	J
TGTGCCAGCAGCCCCCAAGGAGGGGTATTGGGGTGGAACACTGAAGCTTTCTTT	CASSPQGGVLGWNTEAFF	TRBV6-1	NA	NA	TRBJ1-1
TGTGCCAGCAGCCCTCGGGACGGATGTAACTATGGCTACACCTTC	CASSPRDGCNYGYTF	TRBV3-1	NA	NA	TRBJ1-2
TGTGCCAGCAGTTACTCGATCTACGAGCAGTACTTC	CASSYSIYEQYF	TRBV6-2/TRBV6-3	NA	few	TRBJ2-7
TGTGCCAGCAGCCCTTCTGGGACAGGGGAAGAGACCCAGTACTTC	CASSPSGTGEETQYF	TRBV27	TRBD1	few	TRBJ2-5
TGTGCCAGCAGCCCCCCCCACGGACAGGCTACCTACGAGCAGTACTTC	CASSPPHGQATYEQYF	TRBV7-9	TRBD1	once	TRBJ2-7
TGCAGTGCCCCAGTGGGAGGGGGCTCCTACAATGAGCAGTTCTTC	CSAPVGGGSYNEQFF	TRBV20-1	NA	few	TRBJ2-1
TGTGCCACCAGCAGAGATAAGGATGGGGAGACCCAGTACTTC	CATSRDKDGETQYF	TRBV15	NA	NA	TRBJ2-5
TGCAGCGCCATTGACAGGTCCGCACTGGGTGAGCAGTTCTTC	CSAIDRSALGEQFF	TRBV29-1	NA	NA	TRBJ2-1
TGTGCCAGCACCGGGACAGTAATTAATGGCTACACCTTC	CASTGTVINGYTF	TRBV28	TRBD1	NA	TRBJ1-2
TGTGCCATCAGGGGGACTCGCGACAGGGGGCTCCCAGATACGCAGTATTTT	CAIRGTRDRGLPDTQYF	TRBV10-3	TRBD1	NA	TRBJ2-3
TGTGCCAGCAGTTACGGGGGGACAGGGGCTACCTACGAGCAGTACTTC	CASSYGGTGATYEQYF	TRBV6-6	TRBD1	NA	TRBJ2-7
TGTGCCAGCAAGGGAGACCCCACAGAGACCCAGTACTTC	CASKGDPTETQYF	TRBV11-2	NA	NA	TRBJ2-5
TGTGCCAGCAGCTTAGCAAATTTTGGGAATGAGCAGTTCTTC	CASSLANFGNEQFF	TRBV7-9	NA	few	TRBJ2-1
TGTGCCAGCAGTTCGGTAGCCCAATCCGGCGAGCAGTACTTC	CASSSVAQSGEQYF	TRBV27	NA	NA	TRBJ2-7
TGCGCCAGCAGCTTGGAGTATGCACAGGAGGCTTTCTTT	CASSLEYAQEAFF	TRBV5-1	NA	few	TRBJ1-1
TGTGCCAGCAGCCCCCAGGGAAGGGGAGGAGGCTACAATGAGCAGTTCTTC	CASSPQGRGGGYNEQFF	TRBV9	NA	few	TRBJ2-1
TGCAGTGCAAAAAGGGGGACGAATGAGCAGTTCTTC	CSAKRGTNEQFF	TRBV20-1	NA	NA	TRBJ2-1
TGCAGCGTTGGGGCCAGGTCAACTTTTGGCTACACCTTC	CSVGARSTFGYTF	TRBV29-1	NA	few	TRBJ1-2
TGCAGCGTTGGTGGTTCAGGCACAGATACGCAGTATTTT	CSVGGSGTDTQYF	TRBV29-1	NA	few	TRBJ2-3
TGTGCCGGCAGTGGAGGACAGGGCGCGTTCTATGAGCAGTTCTTC	CAGSGGQGAFYEQFF	TRBV2	TRBD1	NA	TRBJ2-1
TGTGCCAGCAGCTTGGGTGGACAGGGGGCATATGAGCAGTTCTTC	CASSLGGQGAYEQFF	TRBV7-2	TRBD1	NA	TRBJ2-1
TGCAGTGCTGACCCCGGCCCAGACATATGGGGCTACACCTTC	CSADPGPDIWGYTF	TRBV20-1	NA	few	TRBJ1-2